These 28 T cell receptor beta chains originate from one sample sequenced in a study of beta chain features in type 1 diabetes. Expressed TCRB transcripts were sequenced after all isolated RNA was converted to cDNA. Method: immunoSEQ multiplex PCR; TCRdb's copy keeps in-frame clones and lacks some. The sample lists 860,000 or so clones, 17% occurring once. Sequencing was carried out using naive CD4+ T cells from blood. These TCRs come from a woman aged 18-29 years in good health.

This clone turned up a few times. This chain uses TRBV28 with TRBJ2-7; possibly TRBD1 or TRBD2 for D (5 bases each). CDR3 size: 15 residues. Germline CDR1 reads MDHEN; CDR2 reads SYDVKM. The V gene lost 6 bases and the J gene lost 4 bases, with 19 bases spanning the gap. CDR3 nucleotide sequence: TGTGCCAGCAGGCCGACCTGGGACGGCCGTTACGAGCAGTACTTC. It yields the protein CASRPTWDGRYEQYF.

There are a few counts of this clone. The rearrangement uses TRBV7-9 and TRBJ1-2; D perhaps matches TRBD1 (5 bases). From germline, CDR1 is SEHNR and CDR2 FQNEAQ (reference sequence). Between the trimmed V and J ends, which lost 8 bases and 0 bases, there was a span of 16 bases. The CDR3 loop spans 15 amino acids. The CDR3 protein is CASSPLTEPNYGYTF. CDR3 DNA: TGTGCCAGCTCCCCCCTGACAGAGCCTAACTATGGCTACACCTTC.

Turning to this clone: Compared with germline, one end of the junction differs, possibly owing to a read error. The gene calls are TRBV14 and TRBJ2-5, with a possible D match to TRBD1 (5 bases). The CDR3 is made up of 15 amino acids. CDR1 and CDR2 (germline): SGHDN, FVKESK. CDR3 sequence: CARSRRAGRMETQYF. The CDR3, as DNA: TGTGCCCGCAGCCGCCGAGCAGGGCGGATGGAGACCCAGTACTTC.

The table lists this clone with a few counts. CDR3 sequence (DNA): TGTGCCACCAGCAGAGAAATAGGGTTCTCCTACGAGCAGTACTTC. It encodes CATSREIGFSYEQYF. The V call is TRBV15, the J call TRBJ2-7; D is uncertain. The CDR3 is made up of 15 amino acids. Trimming removed 0 bases from V and 0 bases from J, with 9 bases in between. The germline CDR1 and CDR2 sequences are LNHNV and YYDKDF (reference sequence). Filled out from reference TRBV15 and TRBJ2-7, the complete variable domain reads DAMVIQNPRYQVTQFGKPVTLSCSQTLNHNVMYWYQQKSSQAPKLLFHYYDKDFNNEADTPDNFQSRRPNTSFCFLDIRSPGLGDTAMYLCATSREIGFSYEQYFGPGTRLTVT.

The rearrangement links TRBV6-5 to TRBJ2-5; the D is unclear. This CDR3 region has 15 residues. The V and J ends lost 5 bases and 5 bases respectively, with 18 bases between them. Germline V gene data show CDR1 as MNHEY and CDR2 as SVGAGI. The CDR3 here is CASSLGGGVGETQYF. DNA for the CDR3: TGTGCCAGCAGTCTCGGTGGTGGAGTAGGGGAGACCCAGTACTTC.

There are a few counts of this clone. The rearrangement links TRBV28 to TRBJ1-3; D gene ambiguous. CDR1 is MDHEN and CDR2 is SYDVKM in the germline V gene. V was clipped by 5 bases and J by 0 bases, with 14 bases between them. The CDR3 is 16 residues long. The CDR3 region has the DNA TGTGCCAGCAGTCCACACCCGGATTACTCTGGAAACACCATATATTTT. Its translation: CASSPHPDYSGNTIYF.

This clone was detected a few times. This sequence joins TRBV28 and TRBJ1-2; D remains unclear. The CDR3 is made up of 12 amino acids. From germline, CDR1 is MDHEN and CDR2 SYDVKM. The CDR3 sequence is CGAQRRDYGYTF. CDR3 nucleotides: TGTGGGGCGCAGAGGAGAGACTATGGCTACACCTTC.

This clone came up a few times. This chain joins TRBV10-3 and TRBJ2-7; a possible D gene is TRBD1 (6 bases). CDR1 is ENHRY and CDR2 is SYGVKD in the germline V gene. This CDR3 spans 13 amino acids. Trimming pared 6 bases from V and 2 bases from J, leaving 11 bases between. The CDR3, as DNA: TGTGCCATCAGGGTCACAGGGACCTACGAGCAGTACTTC. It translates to CAIRVTGTYEQYF.

The CDR3 loop reads CASSGTSGRVSETQYF. For the CDR3, the DNA is TGTGCCAGCAGCGGGACTAGCGGGAGGGTATCAGAGACCCAGTACTTC. The rearrangement links TRBV6-6 to TRBJ2-5, with 16 bases identical to TRBD2. Trimming at V came to 6 bases and at J to 4 bases, leaving 5 bases not matched to a gene. This CDR3 has 16 residues. The germline V gene encodes CDR1 MNHNY and CDR2 SVGAGI (reference sequence).

The CDR3: CASNPGQTTNEKLFF. CDR3 nucleotide sequence: TGTGCCAGTAACCCGGGGCAGACAACTAATGAAAAACTGTTTTTT. This chain joins TRBV19 and TRBJ1-4, with D perhaps TRBD1 (5 bases). The CDR3 covers 15 residues. Trimming stripped 7 bases from V and 0 bases from J, with 12 bases between. Germline V gene data show CDR1 as LNHDA and CDR2 as SQIVND (reference sequence).

The CDR3 DNA sequence: TGTGCCAGTAGGGTCGGACAGACTAACTCCTACAATGAGCAGTTCTTC. Encoded protein: CASRVGQTNSYNEQFF. The J gene is TRBJ2-1, the V gene TRBV19; D possibly corresponds to TRBD1 (6 bases). Germline-derived CDR1 and CDR2 are LNHDA and SQIVND (reference sequence). The CDR3 extends over 16 amino acids. With 6 bases removed from V and 0 bases from J, the gap between germline ends came to 15 bases.

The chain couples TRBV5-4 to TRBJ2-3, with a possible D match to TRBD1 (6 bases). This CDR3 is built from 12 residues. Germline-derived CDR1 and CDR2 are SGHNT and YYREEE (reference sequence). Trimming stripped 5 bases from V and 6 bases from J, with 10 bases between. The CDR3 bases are TGTGCCAGCAGGCTGGGGGCGGATACGCAGTATTTT. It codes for CASRLGADTQYF.

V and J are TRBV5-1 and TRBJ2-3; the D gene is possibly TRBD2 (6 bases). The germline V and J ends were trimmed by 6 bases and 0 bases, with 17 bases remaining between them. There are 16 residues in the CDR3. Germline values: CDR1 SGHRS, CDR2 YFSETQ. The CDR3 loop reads CASTTTPGLSTDTQYF. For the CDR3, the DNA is TGCGCCAGCACCACCACACCGGGACTTAGCACAGATACGCAGTATTTT.

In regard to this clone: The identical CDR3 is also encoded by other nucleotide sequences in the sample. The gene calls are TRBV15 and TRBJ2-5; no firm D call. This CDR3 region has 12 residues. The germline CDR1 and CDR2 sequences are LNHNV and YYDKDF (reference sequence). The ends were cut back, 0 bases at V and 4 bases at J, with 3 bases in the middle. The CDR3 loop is CATSRDLETQYF. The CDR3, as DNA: TGTGCCACCAGCAGAGATTTAGAGACCCAGTACTTC.

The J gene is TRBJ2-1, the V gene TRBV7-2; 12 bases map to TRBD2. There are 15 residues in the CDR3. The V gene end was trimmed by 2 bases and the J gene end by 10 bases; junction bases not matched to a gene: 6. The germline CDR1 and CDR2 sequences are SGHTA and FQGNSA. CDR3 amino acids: CASSLRSSGRDEQFF. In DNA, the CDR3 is TGTGCCAGCAGCTTACGGTCTAGCGGGAGGGACGAGCAGTTCTTC.

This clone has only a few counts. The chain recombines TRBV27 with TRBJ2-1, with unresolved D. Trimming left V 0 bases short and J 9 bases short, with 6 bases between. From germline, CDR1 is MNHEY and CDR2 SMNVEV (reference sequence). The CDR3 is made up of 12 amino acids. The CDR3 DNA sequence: TGTGCCAGCAGTTTATCGATTGGTGAGCAGTTCTTC. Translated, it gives CASSLSIGEQFF.

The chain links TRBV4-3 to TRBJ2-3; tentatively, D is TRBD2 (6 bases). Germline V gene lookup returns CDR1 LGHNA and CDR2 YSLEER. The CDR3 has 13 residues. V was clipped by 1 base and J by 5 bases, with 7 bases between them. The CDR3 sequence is CASSQAGGDTQYF. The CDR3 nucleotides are TGCGCCAGCAGCCAAGCCGGGGGAGATACGCAGTATTTT.

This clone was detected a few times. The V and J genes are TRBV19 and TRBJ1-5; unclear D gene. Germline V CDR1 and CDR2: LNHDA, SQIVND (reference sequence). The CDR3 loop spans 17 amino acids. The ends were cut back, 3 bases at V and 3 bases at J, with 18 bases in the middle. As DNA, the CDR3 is TGTGCCAGTAGTATCGCGGCCCGCAGGACGCCCAATCAGCCCCAGCATTTT. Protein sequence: CASSIAARRTPNQPQHF.

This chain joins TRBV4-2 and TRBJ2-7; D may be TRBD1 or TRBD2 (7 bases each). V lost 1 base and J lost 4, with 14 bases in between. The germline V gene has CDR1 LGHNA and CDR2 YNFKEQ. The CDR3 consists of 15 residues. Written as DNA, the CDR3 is TGTGCCAGCAGCCAAGGGGGAGGGGGCAATTACGAGCAGTACTTC. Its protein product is CASSQGGGGNYEQYF.

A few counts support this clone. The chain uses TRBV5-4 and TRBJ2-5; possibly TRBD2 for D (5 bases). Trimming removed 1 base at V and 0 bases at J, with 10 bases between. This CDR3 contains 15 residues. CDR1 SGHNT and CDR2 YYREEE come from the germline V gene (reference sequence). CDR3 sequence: CASSLFLTNQETQYF. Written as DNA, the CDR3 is TGTGCCAGCAGCTTGTTTCTGACTAACCAAGAGACCCAGTACTTC.

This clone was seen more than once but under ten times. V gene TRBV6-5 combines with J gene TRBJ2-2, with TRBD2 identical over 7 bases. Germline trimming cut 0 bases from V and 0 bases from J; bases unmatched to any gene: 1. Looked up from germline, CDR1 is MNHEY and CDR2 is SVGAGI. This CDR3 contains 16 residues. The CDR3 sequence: CASSYSLAPNTGELFF. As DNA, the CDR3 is TGTGCCAGCAGTTACTCACTAGCGCCGAACACCGGGGAGCTGTTTTTT.

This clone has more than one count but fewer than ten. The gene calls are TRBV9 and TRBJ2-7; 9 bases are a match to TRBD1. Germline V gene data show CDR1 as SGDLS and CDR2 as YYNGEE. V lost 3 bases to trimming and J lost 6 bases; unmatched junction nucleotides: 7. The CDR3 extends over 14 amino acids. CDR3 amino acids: CASSEGQGLGEQYF. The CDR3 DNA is TGTGCCAGCAGCGAGGGACAGGGCCTCGGCGAGCAGTACTTC.

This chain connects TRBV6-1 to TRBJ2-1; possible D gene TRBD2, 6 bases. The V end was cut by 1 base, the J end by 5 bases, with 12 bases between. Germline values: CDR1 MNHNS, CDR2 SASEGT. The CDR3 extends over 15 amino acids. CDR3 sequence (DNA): TGTGCCAGCAGTGAAGGCGGGACTTTAAACAATGAGCAGTTCTTC. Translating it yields CASSEGGTLNNEQFF.

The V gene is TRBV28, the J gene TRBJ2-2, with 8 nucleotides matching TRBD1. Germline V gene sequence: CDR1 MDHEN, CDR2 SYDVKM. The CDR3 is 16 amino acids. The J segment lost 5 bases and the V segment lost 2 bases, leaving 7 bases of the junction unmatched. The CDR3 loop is CASSLRYRGLTGELFF. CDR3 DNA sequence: TGTGCCAGCAGTTTACGGTACAGGGGGTTGACCGGGGAGCTGTTTTTT.

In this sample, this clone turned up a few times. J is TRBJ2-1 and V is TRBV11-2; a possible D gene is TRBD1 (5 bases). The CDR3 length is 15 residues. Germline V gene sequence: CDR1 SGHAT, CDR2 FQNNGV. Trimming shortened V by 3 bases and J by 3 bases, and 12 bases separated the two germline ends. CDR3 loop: CASSFGRGNYNEQFF. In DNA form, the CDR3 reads TGTGCCAGCAGCTTCGGTAGGGGTAACTACAATGAGCAGTTCTTC. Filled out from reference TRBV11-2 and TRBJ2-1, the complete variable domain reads EAGVAQSPRYKIIEKRQSVAFWCNPISGHATLYWYQQILGQGPKLLIQFQNNGVVDDSQLPKDRFSAERLKGVDSTLKIQPAKLEDSAVYLCASSFGRGNYNEQFFGPGTRLTVL.

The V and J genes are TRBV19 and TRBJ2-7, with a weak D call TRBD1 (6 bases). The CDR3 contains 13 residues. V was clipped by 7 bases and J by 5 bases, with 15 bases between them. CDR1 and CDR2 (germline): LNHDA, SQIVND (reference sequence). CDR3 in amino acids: CASNHRGQNEQYF. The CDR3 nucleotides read TGTGCCAGTAACCACCGGGGACAAAACGAGCAGTACTTC.

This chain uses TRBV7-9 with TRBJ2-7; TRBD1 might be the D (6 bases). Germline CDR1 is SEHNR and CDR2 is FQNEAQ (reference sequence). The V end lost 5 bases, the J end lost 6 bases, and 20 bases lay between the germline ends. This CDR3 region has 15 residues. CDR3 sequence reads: CASSARKIQGPEQYF. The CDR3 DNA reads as TGTGCCAGCAGCGCTCGGAAGATACAGGGACCCGAGCAGTACTTC.

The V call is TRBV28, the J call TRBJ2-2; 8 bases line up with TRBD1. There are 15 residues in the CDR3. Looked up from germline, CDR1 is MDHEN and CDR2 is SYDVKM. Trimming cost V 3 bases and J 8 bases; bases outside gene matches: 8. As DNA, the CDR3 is TGTGCCAGCAGTTTGGCAACAGGGGGTCCTGGGGAGCTGTTTTTT. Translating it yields CASSLATGGPGELFF. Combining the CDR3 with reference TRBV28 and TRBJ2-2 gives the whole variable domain DVKVTQSSRYLVKRTGEKVFLECVQDMDHENMFWYRQDPGLGLRLIYFSYDVKMKEKGDIPEGYSVSREKKERFSLILESASTNQTSMYLCASSLATGGPGELFFGEGSRLTVL.